Each of the 5 T cell receptor beta chains below was sequenced from the same sample in a study of blood T cell repertoires in COVID-19. The data were produced by immunoSEQ multiplex PCR, yet TCRdb's version contains in-frame clones alone and is incomplete. The sample consists of 70,000 to 80,000 clones, 83% of them appearing once. Sample: peripheral blood. These receptors originate from a man aged 80 or over with acute or convalescent COVID-19.

The CDR3 DNA sequence: TGTGCCAGCAGCCCCCAGGGTGGCCAGCCCCAGCATTTT. Its protein is CASSPQGGQPQHF. V is TRBV7-9 and J is TRBJ1-5; tentatively, D is TRBD1 (5 bases). V was clipped by 5 bases and J by 7 bases, with 12 bases between them. Looked up from germline, CDR1 is SEHNR and CDR2 is FQNEAQ (reference sequence). This CDR3 contains 13 residues.

This sequence joins TRBV28 and TRBJ1-2; TRBD1 is a possible D gene (6 bases). Trimming stripped 7 bases from V and 0 bases from J, with 9 bases between. This CDR3 is built from 13 residues. CDR1 and CDR2 (germline): MDHEN, SYDVKM. The CDR3 sequence: CASIGGANYGYTF. The DNA of the CDR3 is TGTGCCAGCATAGGGGGAGCTAACTATGGCTACACCTTC.

Only a few counts were recorded for this clone. The chain uses TRBV5-4 and TRBJ1-6, with 8 nucleotides matching TRBD1. The CDR3 is 19 amino acids. Per germline, CDR1 SGHNT and CDR2 YYREEE (reference sequence). Trimming at V came to 0 bases and at J to 0 bases, leaving 8 bases not matched to a gene. The CDR3 DNA reads as TGTGCCAGCAGCTTGGAACTGACAGGGGTCGACTCCTATAATTCACCCCTCCACTTT. This encodes CASSLELTGVDSYNSPLHF.

This rearrangement joins TRBV9 to TRBJ2-1; 8 bases are a match to TRBD2. The V gene's germline CDR1 is SGDLS and CDR2 YYNGEE. V shed 4 bases and J 4 bases; nucleotides not matched to a gene: 10. The CDR3 is 16 residues long. The CDR3 region is CASSSRGAGEYNEQFF. The CDR3 region has the DNA TGTGCCAGCAGCTCCAGGGGAGCGGGAGAGTACAATGAGCAGTTCTTC.

The rearrangement links TRBV18 to TRBJ2-2; TRBD2 agrees at 12 bases. The CDR3 extends over 17 amino acids. The junction had 9 bases not matched to a gene; V was cut back by 3 bases and J by 7 bases. Germline V gene lookup returns CDR1 KGHSH and CDR2 LQKENI. DNA for the CDR3: TGTGCCAGCTCACCCCAACTAGCGGGGGGTACCGACGGGGAGCTGTTTTTT. Residues: CASSPQLAGGTDGELFF.